This TCR beta chain derives from a study of Ad26.COV2.S vaccination and SARS-CoV-2 variants. Across the whole study: Donor allocation was to the COV1001 Ad26.COV2.S trial arm.

Points on this clone: Its antigen is still unknown.

Study-wide results and caveats: Reportedly, after vaccination the spike-specific CD8+ and CD4+ T cell responses displayed substantial breadth. Measurement of non-spike TCR breadth gave similar results in vaccine and placebo recipients. Placebo recipients trailed vaccine recipients in spike-specific TCR breadth.

This table comes from immunoSEQ multiplex PCR, and its TCRdb copy is limited to in-frame clones, with some not included. The sample includes around 500,000 clones, about nine tenths of them seen just once. CDR1 and CDR2 (germline): MNHNS, SASEGT. This CDR3 has 14 amino acids. Deletions cut 2 bases from V and 4 bases from J, with 11 bases between. Treatment in this sample: roughly 20 received Ad26.COV2.S at low or high dose, single or two shots; about 5 received placebo; per-sample allocation not given. Samples came from day 63 after the first vaccine or placebo injection. This receptor was identified in a person between 18 and 60 years old who received the Ad26.COV2.S COVID-19 vaccine or a placebo. This chain uses TRBV6-1 with TRBJ1-1; no clear D. The sample in question was peripheral blood, obtained in a trial of Ad26.COV2.S vaccine versus placebo. CDR3 region: CASSEIGSGTEAFF. CDR3 DNA sequence: TGTGCCAGCAGTGAAATCGGGTCGGGCACTGAAGCTTTCTTT.